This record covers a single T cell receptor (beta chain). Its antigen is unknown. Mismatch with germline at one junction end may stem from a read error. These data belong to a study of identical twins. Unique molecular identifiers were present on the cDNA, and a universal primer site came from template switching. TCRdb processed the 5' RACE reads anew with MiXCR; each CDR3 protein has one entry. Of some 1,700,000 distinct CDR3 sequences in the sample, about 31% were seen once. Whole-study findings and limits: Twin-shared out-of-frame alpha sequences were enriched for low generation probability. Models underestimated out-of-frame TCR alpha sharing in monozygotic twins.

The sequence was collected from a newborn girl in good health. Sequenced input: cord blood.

The CDR3 DNA follows: TGTGCTAGCAGCCCCACTAGCGGGAGGGGCGAGACCCAGTACTTC. Amino acid sequence: CASSPTSGRGETQYF. V gene TRBV7-7 combines with J gene TRBJ2-7; TRBD2 agrees at 13 bases. The better agreement between TRBJ2-5 and the DNA end casts doubt on the J call. The length of the CDR3 is 15 residues. The germline CDR1 and CDR2 sequences are SSHAT and FNYEAQ (reference sequence).